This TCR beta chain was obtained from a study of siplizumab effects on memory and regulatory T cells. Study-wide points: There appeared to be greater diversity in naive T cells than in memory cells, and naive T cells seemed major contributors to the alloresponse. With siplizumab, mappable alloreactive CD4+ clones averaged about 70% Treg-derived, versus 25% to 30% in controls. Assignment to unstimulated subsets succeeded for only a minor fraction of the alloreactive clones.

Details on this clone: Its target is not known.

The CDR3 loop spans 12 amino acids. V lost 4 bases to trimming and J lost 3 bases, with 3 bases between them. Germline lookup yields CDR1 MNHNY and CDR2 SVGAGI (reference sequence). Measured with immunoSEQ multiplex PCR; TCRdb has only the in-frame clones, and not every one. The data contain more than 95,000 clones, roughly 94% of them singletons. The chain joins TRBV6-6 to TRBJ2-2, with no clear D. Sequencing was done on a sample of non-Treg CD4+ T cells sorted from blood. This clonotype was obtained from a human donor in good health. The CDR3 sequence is CASSSYTGELFF. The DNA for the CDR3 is TGTGCCAGCAGTTCCTACACCGGGGAGCTGTTTTTT.